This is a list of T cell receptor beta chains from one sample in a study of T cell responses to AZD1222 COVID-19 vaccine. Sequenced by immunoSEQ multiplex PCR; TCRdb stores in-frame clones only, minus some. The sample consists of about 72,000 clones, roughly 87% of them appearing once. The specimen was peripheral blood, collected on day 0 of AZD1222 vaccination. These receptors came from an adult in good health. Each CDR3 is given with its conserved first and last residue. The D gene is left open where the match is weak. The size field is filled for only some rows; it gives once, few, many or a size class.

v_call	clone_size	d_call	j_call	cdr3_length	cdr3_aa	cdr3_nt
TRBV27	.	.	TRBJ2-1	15	CASSLISSAGPEQFF	TGTGCCAGCAGTTTAATCTCTAGCGCAGGTCCTGAGCAGTTCTTC
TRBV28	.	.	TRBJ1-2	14	CASSPIPGNYGYTF	TGTGCCAGCAGTCCCATCCCGGGCAACTATGGCTACACCTTC
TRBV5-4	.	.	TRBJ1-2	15	CASSLDRGVGYGYTF	TGTGCCAGCAGCTTGGATCGGGGGGTAGGGTATGGCTACACCTTC
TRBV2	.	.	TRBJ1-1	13	CASSLRRDTEAFF	TGTGCCAGCAGCCTTAGGAGGGACACTGAAGCTTTCTTT
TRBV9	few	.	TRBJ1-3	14	CASGSRNSGNTIYF	TGTGCCAGCGGATCCAGGAACTCTGGAAACACCATATATTTT
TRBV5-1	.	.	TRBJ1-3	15	CASSLEGSSGNTIYF	TGCGCCAGCAGCTTGGAGGGTTCCTCTGGAAACACCATATATTTT
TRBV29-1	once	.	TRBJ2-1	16	CSVPADWTAAYNEQFF	TGCAGCGTGCCCGCTGACTGGACCGCAGCCTACAATGAGCAGTTCTTC
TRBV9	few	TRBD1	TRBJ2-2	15	CASSATGQASGELFF	TGTGCCAGCAGCGCGACGGGACAGGCATCCGGGGAGCTGTTTTTT
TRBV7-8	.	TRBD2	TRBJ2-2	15	CASSTTGGTTGELFF	TGTGCCAGCAGCACGACGGGGGGAACCACCGGGGAGCTGTTTTTT
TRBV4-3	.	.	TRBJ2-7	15	CASSQEYPGAYEQYF	TGCGCCAGCAGCCAAGAGTACCCAGGGGCTTACGAGCAGTACTTC
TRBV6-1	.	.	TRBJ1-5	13	CASSEADNQPQHF	TGTGCCAGCAGTGAAGCGGACAATCAGCCCCAGCATTTT
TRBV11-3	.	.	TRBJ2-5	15	CASSPFCVGQETQYF	TGTGCCAGCAGCCCCTTTTGCGTAGGACAAGAGACCCAGTACTTC
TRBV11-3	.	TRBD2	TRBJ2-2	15	CASSLLAGVVGELFF	TGTGCCAGCAGCTTACTGGCGGGGGTAGTCGGGGAGCTGTTTTTT
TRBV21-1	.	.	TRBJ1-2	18	CASSKGPHVTCLNYGYTF	TGTGCCAGCAGCAAAGGTCCGCACGTAACCTGCCTAAACTATGGCTACACCTTC
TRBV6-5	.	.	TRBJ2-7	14	CASTSGTSAYEQYF	TGTGCCAGCACCTCCGGGACAAGTGCCTACGAGCAGTACTTC
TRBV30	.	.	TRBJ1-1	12	CAWTSGRGEAFF	TGTGCCTGGACCTCAGGTAGAGGTGAAGCTTTCTTT
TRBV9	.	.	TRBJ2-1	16	CASSVVVRRDYNEQFF	TGTGCCAGCAGCGTAGTAGTAAGGCGGGATTACAATGAGCAGTTCTTC
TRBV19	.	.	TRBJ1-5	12	CASSLYGQPQHF	TGTGCCAGTAGTTTGTATGGTCAGCCCCAGCATTTT
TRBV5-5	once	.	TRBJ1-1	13	CASSLTADTEAFF	TGTGCCAGCAGCTTGACCGCAGACACTGAAGCTTTCTTT
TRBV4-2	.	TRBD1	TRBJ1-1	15	CASSLTGGIPTEAFF	TGTGCCAGCAGCCTTACAGGGGGCATTCCCACTGAAGCTTTCTTT
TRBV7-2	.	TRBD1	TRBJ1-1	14	CASSPGTVETEAFF	TGTGCCAGCAGCCCGGGGACAGTCGAGACTGAAGCTTTCTTT
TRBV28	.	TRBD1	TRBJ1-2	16	CASSLSWDRGRYGYTF	TGTGCCAGCAGTTTGTCATGGGACAGGGGTCGTTATGGCTACACCTTC
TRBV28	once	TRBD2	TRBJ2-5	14	CASIGLAGKETQYF	TGTGCCAGCATCGGACTAGCGGGGAAAGAGACCCAGTACTTC
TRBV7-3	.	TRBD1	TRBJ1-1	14	CASSVGTGNTEAFF	TGTGCCAGCAGCGTCGGGACAGGGAACACTGAAGCTTTCTTT
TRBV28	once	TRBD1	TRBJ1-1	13	CASKRSGGIEAFF	TGTGCCAGCAAGCGATCAGGGGGAATTGAAGCTTTCTTT
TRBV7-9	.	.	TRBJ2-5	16	CASSLFDGGGKETQYF	TGTGCCAGCAGCTTGTTCGATGGAGGGGGAAAAGAGACCCAGTACTTC